Below are 10 T cell receptor beta chains sequenced from a single sample in a study of immune cell composition in non-small cell lung cancer. TCRdb keeps only in-frame clones here, not all; method: immunoSEQ multiplex PCR. The table has some 1,700 clones, 55% to 65% seen once; the top ten hold 15%. Normal lung sampling was at least 3 cm from the tumour, as distant as possible. Specimen: non-adjacent lung tissue. Every receptor here comes from a human donor with non-small cell lung cancer.

This chain joins TRBV7-6 and TRBJ1-1; TRBD1 might be the D (6 bases). Germline CDR1 SGHVS, CDR2 FNYEAQ. The CDR3 runs 16 residues. V dropped 1 base and J dropped 10 bases, with 22 bases sitting between them. CDR3: CASSLGVLWDTDGAFF. The CDR3 region has the DNA TGTGCCAGCAGCTTAGGGGTTTTGTGGGACACCGATGGAGCTTTCTTT.

CDR3 DNA sequence: TGTGCCAGCAGTTTAGGAGGGCCCACAGATACGCAGTATTTT. Encoded protein: CASSLGGPTDTQYF. The chain recombines TRBV5-8 with TRBJ2-3, with D perhaps TRBD2 (6 bases). CDR1 SGHTS and CDR2 YDEGEE come from the germline V gene. This CDR3 spans 14 amino acids. The V end was cut by 5 bases, the J end by 2 bases, with 12 bases between.

The CDR3 loop is CASSRQGNEQFF. The CDR3 bases are TGTGCCAGCAGTCGACAGGGAAATGAGCAGTTCTTC. The genes are TRBV2 and TRBJ2-1, with 7 bases lining up with TRBD1. This CDR3 has 12 residues. Per the germline V gene, CDR1 is SNHLY and CDR2 is FYNNEI. V was pared by 5 bases and J by 7 bases, with 2 bases of the junction left unmatched. The full variable domain, its missing parts supplied by reference TRBV2 and TRBJ2-1, is EPEVTQTPSHQVTQMGQEVILRCVPISNHLYFYWYRQILGQKVEFLVSFYNNEISEKSEIFDDQFSVERPDGSNFTLKIRSTKLEDSAMYFCASSRQGNEQFFGPGTRLTVL.

V and J are TRBV25-1 and TRBJ2-7; no clear D gene. Germline CDR1 reads MGHDK; CDR2 reads SYGVNS. V shed 3 bases and J shed 2 bases, with 11 bases lying between them. The CDR3 contains 14 residues. CDR3 coding DNA: TGTGCCAGCAGTGACCAGTATCGGGCCTACGAGCAGTACTTC. Protein: CASSDQYRAYEQYF.

This clone turned up a few times. The gene calls are TRBV7-9 and TRBJ2-1; TRBD2 matches at 7 bases. Per germline, CDR1 SEHNR and CDR2 FQNEAQ (reference sequence). Unmatched junction bases numbered 5, after V lost 3 bases and J lost 6 bases. The CDR3 runs 14 residues. CDR3 loop: CASSFGGSFNEQFF. For the CDR3, the DNA is TGTGCCAGCAGCTTCGGCGGGAGCTTCAATGAGCAGTTCTTC.

V is TRBV28 and J is TRBJ1-5, with D possibly TRBD1 on 5 matching bases. The CDR3 spans 16 residues. The germline V gene has CDR1 MDHEN and CDR2 SYDVKM. With 4 bases removed from V and 6 bases from J, the gap between germline ends came to 19 bases. This chain's CDR3 is CASSSLRQGISQPQHF. The CDR3 DNA sequence: TGTGCCAGCAGTTCTCTGAGGCAGGGCATTAGTCAGCCCCAGCATTTT. The full variable domain, its missing parts supplied by reference TRBV28 and TRBJ1-5, is DVKVTQSSRYLVKRTGEKVFLECVQDMDHENMFWYRQDPGLGLRLIYFSYDVKMKEKGDIPEGYSVSREKKERFSLILESASTNQTSMYLCASSSLRQGISQPQHFGDGTRLSIL.

This clone has more than one count but fewer than ten. The chain recombines TRBV14 with TRBJ1-6; weak D call: TRBD1 (6 bases). Trimming took off 0 bases at V and 10 bases at J, with 13 bases between the two ends. Per germline, CDR1 SGHDN and CDR2 FVKESK. The CDR3 sequence is 15 residues long. The CDR3 DNA reads as TGTGCCAGCAGCCAAGATTACAGGGTGAGCTCACCCCTCCACTTT. It encodes CASSQDYRVSSPLHF. The full variable domain, rest sourced from reference TRBV14 and TRBJ1-6, is EAGVTQFPSHSVIEKGQTVTLRCDPISGHDNLYWYRRVMGKEIKFLLHFVKESKQDESGMPNNRFLAERTGGTYSTLKVQPAELEDSGVYFCASSQDYRVSSPLHFGNGTRLTVT.

The chain links TRBV4-2 to TRBJ2-7, with 7 bases matching TRBD1. There are 14 residues in the CDR3. Germline V gene data show CDR1 as LGHNA and CDR2 as YNFKEQ. V trimming: 3 bases; J trimming: 13 bases; junction bases outside the gene matches: 15. The CDR3 spells CASSQASKGGFHYF. The CDR3 DNA follows: TGTGCCAGCAGCCAGGCTTCGAAAGGGGGCTTTCACTACTTC.

The V and J genes are TRBV11-3 and TRBJ1-2; no reliable D call. From germline, CDR1 is SGHNT and CDR2 YENEEA. The length of the CDR3 is 12 residues. Trimming removed 7 bases at V and 7 bases at J, with 13 bases between. CDR3 sequence reads: CASNRAGLGYTF. The DNA of the CDR3 is TGTGCCAGCAACCGCGCTGGGCTTGGCTACACCTTC. The full variable domain, with the rest looked up from reference TRBV11-3 and TRBJ1-2, is EAGVVQSPRYKIIEKKQPVAFWCNPISGHNTLYWYLQNLGQGPELLIRYENEEAVDDSQLPKDRFSAERLKGVDSTLKIQPAELGDSAVYLCASNRAGLGYTFGSGTRLTVV.

The V gene is TRBV21-1, the J gene TRBJ1-1; the D call in the table, TRBD1, was not verified against the DNA. TRBV21-1 is a known pseudogene. The CDR3 runs to 14 residues. Written as DNA, the CDR3 is TGTGCCAGCAGCGTGTGGACAGAGTCCACTGAAGCTTTCTTT. As protein: CASSVWTESTEAFF.